The sequence of this TCR beta chain was determined in a study of OX40 agonist ivuxolimab in advanced cancers. Notes on the study in general: Circulating CD4+ and CD8+ T cells showed clonal expansion by week 6 at 0.1 to 3.0 mg/kg.

Of note for this clone: Its antigen is not known.

Data came from immunoSEQ multiplex PCR; TCRdb stores just in-frame clones and leaves some out. The sample comprises around 66,000 clones, roughly 85% of which are singletons, and roughly 6.8% rests with the top ten. V was pared by 1 base and J by 5 bases, with 14 bases between. The CDR3 has 15 residues. CDR1 is SGHVS and CDR2 is FQNEAQ in the germline V gene. This specimen was CD4+ or CD8+ T cells sorted from blood, taken in a trial of the OX40 agonist ivuxolimab. The rearrangement joins TRBV7-8 to TRBJ1-1; possible D gene TRBD1, 5 bases. This clonotype originated in an adult with an advanced solid tumor such as melanoma, head and neck, liver or kidney cancer. The CDR3 here is CASSLDQGPRTEAFF. CDR3 nucleotides: TGTGCCAGCAGCTTAGATCAGGGCCCGAGGACTGAAGCTTTCTTT.